These T cell receptor beta chains were read from a single sample in a study of blood T cell repertoires in COVID-19. The table came from immunoSEQ multiplex PCR; TCRdb's copy has only in-frame clones and leaves some out. In the table there are 55,000 to 70,000 clones, around 86% of which are singletons. Sequencing used peripheral blood. Receptor source: a woman of 80 years or more with acute or convalescent COVID-19. Each CDR3 is given with its conserved first and last residue. D genes are given only for firm matches. A clone size is listed for some rows: how often the clone was seen (once, few, many), or a class if it is expanded.

CDR3nt,CDR3aa,v_gene,abundance,j_gene,d_gene
TGTGCCAGCAGCCAAGAAGGACTCTACACTGAAGCTTTCTTT,CASSQEGLYTEAFF,TRBV3-1/TRBV3-2,.,TRBJ1-1,.
TGTGCCAGCAGCGGGACAGGGGCCGCCTATGGCTACACCTTC,CASSGTGAAYGYTF,TRBV6-5,once,TRBJ1-2,TRBD1
TGTGCCAGCAGCTTCGGCGGGACAGGGGGAGGTGATACGCAGTATTTT,CASSFGGTGGGDTQYF,TRBV5-4,.,TRBJ2-3,TRBD1
TGTGCCAGCAGCTTAGCCCCGGGACAGGGGCGACGGGTGCTGTACTTC,CASSLAPGQGRRVLYF,TRBV7-9,.,TRBJ2-5,TRBD1
TGTGCCAGCAGCCGCGCCGTGGTCTACGAGCAGTACTTC,CASSRAVVYEQYF,TRBV2,once,TRBJ2-7,.
TGCAGTGCTAGTCCTCCTGGGACAGGGATCGAGACCCAGTACTTC,CSASPPGTGIETQYF,TRBV20-1,.,TRBJ2-5,TRBD1
TGTGCCAGCAGCTCCGGACTAGCGGGGACCGGGGAGCTGTTTTTT,CASSSGLAGTGELFF,TRBV5-6,few,TRBJ2-2,TRBD2
TGTGCCAGCAGTGAAAGGGGCATCAGACTGTTTTTT,CASSERGIRLFF,TRBV2,.,TRBJ1-4,.
TGTGCCAGCTCCGCGGATGGAGCTGACACTGAAGCTTTCTTT,CASSADGADTEAFF,TRBV18,.,TRBJ1-1,.
TGCGCCAGCAGCCAAGTAACCGGGAGAACCTACGAGCAGTACTTC,CASSQVTGRTYEQYF,TRBV4-1,.,TRBJ2-7,.
TGTGCCAGCAGTTCGGACAGGGGCTACACCGGGGAGCTGTTTTTT,CASSSDRGYTGELFF,TRBV27,.,TRBJ2-2,TRBD1
TGTGCCAGCAGCTTAGCCAGTATGAACACTGAAGCTTTCTTT,CASSLASMNTEAFF,TRBV7-9,.,TRBJ1-1,.
TGTGCCAGCAGCTTGCGAGGGCAGCCCCAGCATTTT,CASSLRGQPQHF,TRBV7-9,.,TRBJ1-5,.
TGCGCCAGCAGCTTGTTGACTAGCGGGGGGAGCACCGGGGAGCTGTTTTTT,CASSLLTSGGSTGELFF,TRBV5-1,.,TRBJ2-2,TRBD2
TGTGCCAGCAGATCGACAGGGGCGGGCACAGATACGCAGTATTTT,CASRSTGAGTDTQYF,TRBV11-2,.,TRBJ2-3,TRBD1
TGTGCCAGCAGCGGGGAACCGGACAATTCACCCCTCCACTTT,CASSGEPDNSPLHF,TRBV25-1,.,TRBJ1-6,.
TGTGCCAGCAGCCAAGCTGGGAGGGGCAATCAGCCCCAGCATTTT,CASSQAGRGNQPQHF,TRBV3-1/TRBV3-2,few,TRBJ1-5,.
TGTGCCAGCAGTTCACTAGCGGGGGGGCAGTATTTT,CASSSLAGGQYF,TRBV6-5,.,TRBJ2-3,TRBD2
TGTGCCAGCTCACCGAGGACAGGGATCGGGTACAATGAGCAGTTCTTC,CASSPRTGIGYNEQFF,TRBV18,.,TRBJ2-1,TRBD1
TGTGCCCGACATAGAGGACTAGCGGGAGCTTCCTTTAGGAATGAGCAGTTCTTC,CARHRGLAGASFRNEQFF,TRBV13,.,TRBJ2-1,TRBD2
TGCGCCAGCAGCGAGTCGACAGGCAGTTATGGCTACACCTTC,CASSESTGSYGYTF,TRBV5-1,.,TRBJ1-2,.
TGTGCCAGCAGCTTAGGCGGTAGCCACCCCAAGCAGTACTTC,CASSLGGSHPKQYF,TRBV7-2,.,TRBJ2-7,.
TGTGCCAGCAGCCCCCGGCACAGAGGGGGGGAGGGCTACACCTTC,CASSPRHRGGEGYTF,TRBV27,.,TRBJ1-2,.
TGTGCCAGCAGAAGCCCGGGTAATGAAAAACTGTTTTTT,CASRSPGNEKLFF,TRBV25-1,.,TRBJ1-4,.
TGCGCCAGCAAGGCGGAAAACTCCTACAATGAGCAGTTCTTC,CASKAENSYNEQFF,TRBV5-1,.,TRBJ2-1,.
TGTGCCAGCAGCTTTCATTTGCGCGCAGAGACCCAGTACTTC,CASSFHLRAETQYF,TRBV5-5,.,TRBJ2-5,.
TGTGCCAGCAGCTGGGACAGCACCACCAATTCACCCCTCCACTTT,CASSWDSTTNSPLHF,TRBV11-1,.,TRBJ1-6,TRBD1
TGTGCCAGCAGCTTGATCGACACTGAAGCTTTCTTT,CASSLIDTEAFF,TRBV5-4,.,TRBJ1-1,.
TGTGCCAGCAGTTTGCCCGGACAGTATGGCTACACCTTC,CASSLPGQYGYTF,TRBV28,.,TRBJ1-2,.
TGTGCCAGCAGCCCCGGGACAGGGAGCGAGCAGTACTTC,CASSPGTGSEQYF,TRBV11-2,.,TRBJ2-7,TRBD1
TGTGCCAGCAGCTTAGTAGGGACTAGCGGGAGTCACTTC,CASSLVGTSGSHF,TRBV7-2,once,TRBJ2-5,TRBD2
TGTGCCAGCAGCCAAACCGGGACAGGGGTTAAAGAATACGAGCAGTACTTC,CASSQTGTGVKEYEQYF,TRBV4-2,once,TRBJ2-7,TRBD1
TGTGCCAGCAGCTTACGGCTAGCGGGGAACACCGGGGAGCTGTTTTTT,CASSLRLAGNTGELFF,TRBV7-8,.,TRBJ2-2,TRBD2
TGTGCCAGCAGCTTAGCCCCCCAGGGCGCCTACGAGCAGTACTTC,CASSLAPQGAYEQYF,TRBV7-2,few,TRBJ2-7,.
TGCGCCAGCACGCACACCGAAAGCTCCTACGAGCAGTACTTC,CASTHTESSYEQYF,TRBV5-1,.,TRBJ2-7,.
TGTGCCAGCAGTTTACAACTAGCGGGAGGGCCAGGGAGCTCCTACGAGCAGTACTTC,CASSLQLAGGPGSSYEQYF,TRBV28,.,TRBJ2-7,TRBD2
TGTGCCAGCAGTTACTCGAATCGTCTAAACACTGAAGCTTTCTTT,CASSYSNRLNTEAFF,TRBV6-5,.,TRBJ1-1,.
TGTGCCAGCAGTGAAGGGGCAGGTCCCTACGAGCAGTACTTC,CASSEGAGPYEQYF,TRBV6-1,.,TRBJ2-7,.
TGTGCCAGCAGCCCTACGACAGGGAACGAGCAGTACTTC,CASSPTTGNEQYF,TRBV9,.,TRBJ2-7,TRBD1
TGTGCCAGCAGCTTAGCCCGAGGGACCCAGTACTTC,CASSLARGTQYF,TRBV7-3,.,TRBJ2-5,.
TGTGCCAGCTCACCACCAAACGGGTTCTCCTACAATGAGCAGTTCTTC,CASSPPNGFSYNEQFF,TRBV18,.,TRBJ2-1,.
TGTGCCAGCAGCTCCCGCGGGACAGGAAGTGGAGGCTACACCTTC,CASSSRGTGSGGYTF,TRBV27,.,TRBJ1-2,TRBD1
TGTGCCAGCGGCGAGATGCAGGCCCCAACCGGGGAGCTGTTTTTT,CASGEMQAPTGELFF,TRBV6-4,many,TRBJ2-2,.
TGTGCCAGCAGTGGGGGACAGGGGATGCAAGCTAACTATGGCTACACCTTC,CASSGGQGMQANYGYTF,TRBV7-9,.,TRBJ1-2,TRBD1
TGTGCCAGCAGCACCGACAGTAGCAATCAGCCCCAGCATTTT,CASSTDSSNQPQHF,TRBV16,.,TRBJ1-5,.